The 22 T cell receptor beta chains below were found in one sample sequenced in a study of T-cell reconstitution after alpha-beta-depleted transplantation in children. A TCRbeta library incorporating unique molecular identifiers was prepared. TCRdb independently ran MiXCR on the PCR reads; one entry per CDR3 protein. The table includes a few hundred thousand distinct CDR3 sequences, 9.7% detected once. Sequenced material: PBMCs from the stem cell graft donor, taken from the stem cell graft. These receptors came from a human donor who donated a stem cell graft to a child with SCID.

The chain has TRBV6-2 or TRBV6-3 and TRBJ1-5; 7 bases fit TRBD1. This CDR3 has 13 amino acids. The germline CDR1 and CDR2 sequences are MNHEY and SVGEGT. V trimming: 6 bases; J trimming: 7 bases; junction bases outside the gene matches: 6. This chain's CDR3 is CASSSTGWQPQHF. The CDR3 nucleotides read TGTGCCAGCAGCTCGACAGGGTGGCAGCCCCAGCATTTT.

This clonotype occurred many times. The V gene is TRBV4-3, the J gene TRBJ2-3; the D is unclear. Trimming took off 0 bases at V and 0 bases at J, with 7 bases between the two ends. Per the germline V gene, CDR1 is LGHNA and CDR2 is YSLEER. CDR3 length: 15 residues. CDR3 sequence (DNA): TGCGCCAGCAGCCAAGACCACAGAAGCACAGATACGCAGTATTTT. Its translation: CASSQDHRSTDTQYF.

This clonotype came up many times. This sequence joins TRBV4-2 and TRBJ1-2; D might be TRBD1 (5 bases). Germline V gives CDR1 LGHNA, CDR2 YNFKEQ. The V end was cut by 0 bases, the J end by 1 base, with 12 bases between. This CDR3 region has 16 residues. This CDR3 is CASSQDQIQGNYGYTF. DNA of the CDR3: TGTGCCAGCAGCCAAGATCAGATCCAGGGTAACTATGGCTACACCTTC.

This clonotype was observed many times. The V gene is TRBV10-3, the J gene TRBJ2-3; 9 positions agree with TRBD1. CDR1 ENHRY and CDR2 SYGVKD come from the germline V gene. V dropped 5 bases and J dropped 1; count of bases not matched to a gene: 16. CDR3 size: 19 residues. CDR3 loop: CAISKLRDRALSGTDTQYF. The CDR3 nucleotides are TGTGCCATCAGTAAACTCCGGGACAGGGCCCTATCGGGCACAGATACGCAGTATTTT.

There are many counts of this clonotype. J is TRBJ2-5 and V is TRBV25-1; 11 bases align to TRBD1. Germline trimming cut 6 bases from V and 5 bases from J; bases unmatched to any gene: 5. The CDR3 has 14 residues. Germline loops: CDR1 MGHDK, CDR2 SYGVNS. The CDR3 loop reads CASSGDRGWETQYF. In DNA form, the CDR3 reads TGTGCCAGCAGCGGGGACAGGGGGTGGGAGACCCAGTACTTC.

The V call is TRBV9, the J call TRBJ2-1, with D unresolved. V was trimmed by 7 bases and J by 7 bases, leaving 18 bases between them. This CDR3 spans 14 amino acids. Looked up from germline, CDR1 is SGDLS and CDR2 is YYNGEE. The DNA of the CDR3 is TGTGCCAGCCATCCCGGTAACCAATGGAATGAGCAGTTCTTC. Its translation is CASHPGNQWNEQFF.

This clonotype showed up many times. V and J are TRBV6-1 and TRBJ1-5; D may be TRBD1 (5 bases). CDR3 length: 15 amino acids. Germline V gene sequence: CDR1 MNHNS, CDR2 SASEGT. V dropped 0 bases and J dropped 7 bases, with 13 bases sitting between them. CDR3 DNA sequence: TGTGCCAGCAGTGAAGCCGGTGGGGGTGTGCAGCCCCAGCATTTT. This gives the protein CASSEAGGGVQPQHF.

In this sample, this clonotype turned up many times. The CDR3 here is CASSPKLNIRDYGYTF. The CDR3 nucleotides are TGTGCCAGCAGCCCCAAACTTAATATCCGGGACTATGGCTACACCTTC. The gene calls are TRBV3-1 and TRBJ1-2; D uncertain. Trimming shortened V by 4 bases and J by 3 bases, and 18 bases separated the two germline ends. The CDR3 sequence is 16 residues long. Germline CDR1 is LGHDT and CDR2 is YNNKEL (reference sequence). Together with reference TRBV3-1 and TRBJ1-2, the CDR3 gives the full variable domain: DTAVSQTPKYLVTQMGNDKSIKCEQNLGHDTMYWYKQDSKKFLKIMFSYNNKELIINETVPNRFSPKSPDKAHLNLHINSLELGDSAVYFCASSPKLNIRDYGYTFGSGTRLTVV.

This clonotype was found many times. The V gene is TRBV5-1, the J gene TRBJ2-3; D uncertain. CDR1 and CDR2 from the germline V gene are SGHRS and YFSETQ. V dropped 2 bases and J dropped 2 bases, with 9 bases sitting between them. The CDR3 consists of 14 residues. The CDR3 loop reads CASSLSEHTDTQYF. DNA of the CDR3: TGCGCCAGCAGCTTATCTGAGCACACAGATACGCAGTATTTT.

This clonotype came up many times. The gene calls are TRBV9 and TRBJ1-6; D unresolved. In germline, CDR1 is SGDLS, CDR2 YYNGEE. Deletions cut 4 bases from V and 6 bases from J, with 11 bases between. The CDR3 totals 14 residues. The CDR3 region is CASSPMRTNSPLHF. CDR3 DNA sequence: TGTGCCAGCAGCCCTATGAGGACTAATTCACCCCTCCACTTT.

This clonotype has at least ten counts. J is TRBJ1-1 and V is TRBV5-6; TRBD1 might be the D (6 bases). Trimming left V 5 bases short and J 6 bases short, with 14 bases between. Germline values: CDR1 SGHDT, CDR2 YYEEEE. The CDR3 runs to 13 residues. The CDR3: CASRVSGAPEAFF. The DNA for the CDR3 is TGTGCCAGCAGGGTCTCAGGGGCCCCTGAAGCTTTCTTT.

This clonotype has a count of ten or more. The chain has TRBV28 and TRBJ2-5; 7 bases fit TRBD1. There are 14 residues in the CDR3. Germline-derived CDR1 and CDR2 are MDHEN and SYDVKM. V lost 7 bases to trimming and J lost 2 bases; unmatched junction nucleotides: 7. The CDR3, as DNA: TGTGCCAGCAAATCGGGACAGTTACAAGAGACCCAGTACTTC. It translates to CASKSGQLQETQYF.

This clonotype has a handful of counts. V usage is TRBV6-2 or TRBV6-3 and J usage is TRBJ1-5; 8 nucleotides align to TRBD1. The V and J ends lost 2 bases and 5 bases, in that order; junction bases with no gene match: 8. The CDR3 has 16 residues. The V gene's germline CDR1 is MNHEY and CDR2 SVGEGT. In nucleotides, the CDR3 is TGTGCCAGCAGTTACACGAAGGACAGGGAAGATCAGCCCCAGCATTTT. Protein sequence: CASSYTKDREDQPQHF.

This clonotype has at least ten counts. This chain uses TRBV5-1 with TRBJ1-1; a possible D gene is TRBD1 (5 bases). The CDR3 spans 12 residues. The germline V and J ends were trimmed by 5 bases and 1 base, with 6 bases remaining between them. The V gene's germline CDR1 is SGHRS and CDR2 YFSETQ. CDR3 sequence reads: CASRGPNTEAFF. The CDR3 DNA reads TGCGCCAGCAGGGGGCCGAACACTGAAGCTTTCTTT.

The gene calls are TRBV19 and TRBJ1-6, with D possibly being TRBD1 (6 bases). V gave up 5 bases and J gave up 10 bases, with 21 bases separating them. Germline V gives CDR1 LNHDA, CDR2 SQIVND (reference sequence). The length of the CDR3 is 16 residues. CDR3 nucleotide sequence: TGTGCCAGTAGTGGGAAACAGGGAACGCCAACATCACCCCTCCACTTT. It is translated as CASSGKQGTPTSPLHF.

This clonotype has a count of ten or more. The rearrangement uses TRBV5-1 and TRBJ2-7, with 9 nucleotides matching TRBD2. The CDR3 spans 19 residues. Germline CDR1 SGHRS, CDR2 YFSETQ. V was pared by 0 bases and J by 5 bases, with 18 bases of the junction left unmatched. The CDR3 DNA is TGCGCCAGCAGCTTGGCCGGGGCTAGCGGGGCGGCCTTCAGGGACGAGCAGTACTTC. It codes for CASSLAGASGAAFRDEQYF.

This clonotype was seen more than once but under ten times. This chain links TRBV20-1 with TRBJ1-4, with D unclear. V lost 0 bases to trimming and J lost 6 bases, with 11 bases between them. The germline gives CDR1 DFQATT, CDR2 SNEGSKA (reference sequence). The CDR3 sequence is 14 residues long. This CDR3 reads CSARDLGGDEKLFF. CDR3 DNA: TGCAGTGCTAGAGATCTGGGCGGAGATGAAAAACTGTTTTTT.

The sample holds many counts of this clonotype. The V and J genes are TRBV11-1 and TRBJ1-1, with D possibly matching TRBD1 (6 bases). Germline V gene data show CDR1 as SGHAT and CDR2 as FQDESV (reference sequence). CDR3 size: 14 residues. Trimming pared 5 bases from V and 2 bases from J, leaving 12 bases between. The DNA of the CDR3 is TGTGCCAGCAGCCAAGGACAGAAAAACACTGAAGCTTTCTTT. The encoded protein is CASSQGQKNTEAFF. Full variable domain (remainder filled in from reference TRBV11-1 and TRBJ1-1): EAEVAQSPRYKITEKSQAVAFWCDPISGHATLYWYRQILGQGPELLVQFQDESVVDDSQLPKDRFSAERLKGVDSTLKIQPAELGDSAMYLCASSQGQKNTEAFFGQGTRLTVV.

This clonotype occurred many times. The chain links TRBV5-1 to TRBJ1-2, with TRBD1 matching 8 bases. Germline V gene lookup returns CDR1 SGHRS and CDR2 YFSETQ. This CDR3 contains 15 residues. Unmatched junction bases numbered 7, after V lost 0 bases and J lost 6 bases. Written as DNA, the CDR3 is TGCGCCAGCAGCTTGGCCTCGACAGGGGCCGATGGCTACACCTTC. It specifies CASSLASTGADGYTF.

This clonotype has ten or more counts. This rearrangement joins TRBV6-5 to TRBJ1-1, with 8 positions matching TRBD1. The CDR3 is made up of 15 amino acids. The germline gives CDR1 MNHEY, CDR2 SVGAGI. Trimming cost V 2 bases and J 6 bases; bases outside gene matches: 8. This CDR3 is CASSYTGGQGPEAFF. CDR3 coding DNA: TGTGCCAGCAGTTACACGGGCGGACAGGGTCCTGAAGCTTTCTTT.

This clonotype has at least ten counts. V gene TRBV4-1 combines with J gene TRBJ2-7; 7 nucleotides line up with TRBD1. Germline CDR1 MGHRA, CDR2 YSYEKL. V dropped 4 bases and J dropped 4; count of bases not matched to a gene: 10. The length of the CDR3 is 15 residues. In nucleotides, the CDR3 is TGCGCCAGCAGCCTCGACAGGGCCCCCCCTTACGAGCAGTACTTC. This encodes CASSLDRAPPYEQYF.

In this sample, this clonotype turned up many times. The rearrangement uses TRBV29-1 and TRBJ1-1, with D unresolved. Germline values: CDR1 SQVTM, CDR2 ANQGSEA. The CDR3 totals 13 residues. The V end lost 3 bases, the J end lost 0 bases, and 8 bases lay between the germline ends. This chain's CDR3 is CSVDHGLNTEAFF. The CDR3 DNA reads as TGCAGCGTTGATCACGGTCTGAACACTGAAGCTTTCTTT.